A selection of T cell receptor beta chains follows, all from one sample in a study of molecular identifiers for immune sequencing clone quantification. TCRdb re-analysed the PCR reads in MiXCR, keeping a single row per CDR3 protein. The profile shows some 320,000 distinct CDR3 sequences, around a fifth of them singletons. Sequenced: naive CD8+ T cells from blood, with Jurkat cell RNA spiked in. These receptors originate from a human donor in good health. Some libraries in this study had Jurkat cell RNA spiked in. The CDR3 runs from the conserved cysteine through the conserved F or W. The D gene is left open where the match is weak. Not all rows give a size; the values are once, few, many and, for expanded clones, a class.

>many|TRBV28|TRBJ1-1|TRBD1
CASSLWGTGGGEAFF
TGTGCCAGCAGTTTATGGGGGACAGGGGGCGGAGAAGCTTTCTTT
>few|TRBV4-1|TRBJ2-3|TRBD2
CASSRSGGAGDTQYF
TGCGCCAGCAGCCGAAGCGGGGGGGCCGGAGATACGCAGTATTTT
>few|TRBV20-1|TRBJ2-1|-
CSARVLVGNERFF
TGCAGTGCTAGAGTGCTAGTAGGGAATGAGCGGTTCTTC
>many|TRBV4-1|TRBJ2-7|-
CASSQETVSSYEQYF
TGCGCCAGCAGCCAAGAAACGGTGTCCTCCTACGAGCAGTACTTC
>many|TRBV7-2|TRBJ1-5|-
CASSDPSNQPQHF
TGTGCCAGCAGCGACCCCAGCAATCAGCCCCAGCATTTT
>-|TRBV12-3/TRBV12-4|TRBJ2-7|TRBD1
CASSFSSGQGANEQHF
TGTGCCAGCAGTTTTTCTTCGGGACAGGGGGCGAACGAGCAGCACTTC
>many|TRBV12-3/TRBV12-4|TRBJ2-3|TRBD2
CASSLFPSGGSTPQDTQYF
TGTGCCAGCAGTTTATTTCCTAGCGGGGGTTCTACTCCCCAGGATACGCAGTATTTT
>many|TRBV27|TRBJ1-1|-
CASSLTVWNTEAFF
TGTGCCAGCAGTTTAACGGTCTGGAACACTGAAGCTTTCTTT
>many|TRBV19|TRBJ2-4|-
CASSIVVGVNIQYF
TGTGCCAGTAGTATAGTGGTCGGGGTAAACATTCAGTACTTC
>many|TRBV30|TRBJ2-1|-
CAWSVLSNEQFF
TGTGCCTGGAGTGTTTTAAGCAATGAGCAGTTCTTC
>few|TRBV20-1|TRBJ2-3|-
CSATYDGEQVTRGTDTQYF
TGCAGTGCCACCTACGACGGAGAGCAAGTCACCAGGGGCACAGATACGCAGTATTTT
>-|TRBV10-2|TRBJ2-3|-
CASSELRGGTDTQYF
TGCGCCAGCAGTGAGCTCAGGGGCGGCACAGATACGCAGTATTTT
>many|TRBV5-1|TRBJ2-7|-
CASSWDGDEQYF
TGCGCCAGCAGCTGGGACGGGGACGAGCAGTACTTC
>few|TRBV20-1|TRBJ2-3|-
CSAPEGYRPADTQYF
TGCAGTGCTCCCGAGGGGTACCGACCGGCAGATACGCAGTATTTT